This T cell receptor beta chain originates from a study of blood T cell repertoires in COVID-19. Libraries were prepared by immunoSEQ multiplex PCR; TCRdb keeps only in-frame clonotypes and omits some of them. The sample records hundreds of thousands of clones, 87% being singletons. Donors in Cohort 3 counted as recovered after two negative PCRs, clearance, or symptom resolution. Trimming took 4 bases from V and 7 from J; bases not matched to a gene: 9. The CDR3 has 16 residues. The V gene's germline CDR1 is SGHTA and CDR2 FQGNSA. The receptor was derived from a middle-aged woman who had recovered from COVID-19. The chain links TRBV7-2 to TRBJ1-6, with 8 bases matching TRBD1. Sequenced sample: PBMCs or T cells enriched from blood (not recorded which). CDR3 residues: CASSYGQGGKNSPLHF. CDR3 nucleotide sequence: TGTGCCAGCAGCTACGGACAGGGAGGAAAAAATTCACCCCTCCACTTT.